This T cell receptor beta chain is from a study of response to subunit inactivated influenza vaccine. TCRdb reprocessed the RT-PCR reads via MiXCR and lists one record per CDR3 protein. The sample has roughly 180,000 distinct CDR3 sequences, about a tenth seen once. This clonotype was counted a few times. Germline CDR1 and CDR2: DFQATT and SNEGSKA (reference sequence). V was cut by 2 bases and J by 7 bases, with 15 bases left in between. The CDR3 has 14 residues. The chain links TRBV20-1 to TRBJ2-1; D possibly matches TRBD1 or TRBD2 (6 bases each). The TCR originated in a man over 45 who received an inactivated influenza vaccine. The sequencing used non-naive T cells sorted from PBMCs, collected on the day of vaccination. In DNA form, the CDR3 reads TGCAGTGCTAGACTAGGGGGGTTAGGGAATGAGCAGTTCTTC. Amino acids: CSARLGGLGNEQFF.